The present TCR beta chain was sequenced within a study of TIL therapy for anti-PD-1-resistant metastatic lung cancer (dated by TCRdb to about 2021). With respect to the entire study: Before any PD-1/PD-L1 blockade was given, tumors were harvested, nivolumab was then administered, and patients who progressed went on to receive lymphodepletion, an infusion of expanded TIL, and IL-2. Across the cohort, whole-exome sequencing showed a median non-synonymous tumor mutation burden of 1.5 mutations per megabase. Tumor and peripheral blood T cell receptor beta sequencing was used to track clonotypes across tumor, expanded TIL product and serial blood samples. Enrolled patients had a median age of around 51 years (range about 38-75) and a median tumor PD-L1 proportion score of over 5.5%. The cohort was predominantly lung adenocarcinoma, with a handful of EGFR-mutant and two ALK-rearranged tumors, and half of patients were current or former smokers.

Using bias-controlled multiplex PCR with the immunoSEQ v3 hsTCRB kit, the TCR beta CDR3 regions were amplified from genomic DNA. The TCR libraries were sequenced on an Illumina NextSeq 500 to around 1.9 million read pairs for survey level or about 5-6 million read pairs for deep level. The authors' analysis ran thus. V, D and J genes were assigned, non-productive sequences were removed, and clonality was reported by immunoSEQ Analyzer software. To compare repertoires between infused TIL and blood, productive Simpson clonality was used along with the Morisita overlap index of productive TRB rearrangements. For each clone in blood, the absolute clonotype count was estimated by multiplying the lymphocyte count by the CD3+ fraction and by the clone's productive frequency. Held by TCRdb, this immuneACCESS table contains in-frame sequences only and omits some clones. Under half of the omission traces to an unresolved V gene where checked; the cause of the rest is unknown. The DNA gave D and trimming, while V, J and clone size come from that table. This sample is represented by about 17,000 clones; approximately 79% of them were singletons. The ten largest clones represent 7% to 9% of the sample.

Per the publication, the time point label means: pre-treatment sample, taken before nivolumab and TIL therapy. Between late 2017 and 2020, a dual-center phase I trial enrolled adults who had stage 4 NSCLC. Samples came from a single-arm, open-label phase I trial of tumor-infiltrating lymphocyte therapy with nivolumab in advanced non-small cell lung cancer. Mononuclear cells from blood collected in EDTA tubes were isolated on a Ficoll gradient and snap-frozen as pellets, and DNA was then extracted using a Qiagen mini-prep kit. CDR1 is given as SGHRS and CDR2 as YFSETQ, both from the germline V gene. Deletion took 5 bases off V and 5 bases off J, with a span of 13 bases between the germline ends. Including cysteine and phenylalanine, the CDR3 has 13 amino acids. Just CDR3 DNA is preserved here, 39 bases in frame from base 1. The investigation overall reported the following: The cohort was highly selected, with more treatment-naive, never-smoker and oncogene-addicted patients than typical, limiting generalizability. The study protocol defined all tumor marker inferences as exploratory. Infused TIL clonotypes partially replaced the baseline peripheral repertoire then decayed over months, with no apparent association between persistence and response.

This clone was detected a few times. Its antigen remains undetermined. No much larger clone exists at a distance of one base, and base qualities are not known. The material sequenced was blood, taken at baseline. The V and J genes are TRBV5-1 and TRBJ2-5; TRBD2 might be the D gene, on 6 matching bases. The source of this sequence is a person between 25 and 80 years old with non-small cell lung cancer. This receptor has the CDR3 CASSRGGEETQYF. The DNA sequence is given as TGCGCCAGCAGTCGGGGCGGGGAGGAGACCCAGTACTTC.